This T cell receptor beta chain emerged from a study of CD8 T cells in Susac syndrome. CDR1 SEHNR and CDR2 FQNEAQ come from the germline V gene (reference sequence). This CDR3 spans 16 amino acids. The germline V and J ends were trimmed by 5 bases and 5 bases, with 19 bases remaining between them. TEMRA cells were FACS-enriched, and CD8+ and CD4+ T cells were isolated negatively. With random hexamers, 0.5 to 1 ug RNA was reverse transcribed. TCRdb itself ran the immunoSEQ multiplex PCR reads through MiXCR, one entry per CDR3 protein. The table shows tens of thousands of distinct CDR3 sequences, with 93% occurring only once.

This TCR derives from a human donor with Susac syndrome. The specimen sequenced was CD4+ T cells from PBMCs. J is TRBJ2-1 and V is TRBV7-9; D is unresolved. Here the CDR3 reads CASSLLGDLGNNEQFF. Here the CDR3 DNA reads TGTGCCAGCAGCCTTTTGGGTGACCTGGGCAACAATGAGCAGTTCTTC.